One and the same sample provided the 6 T cell receptor beta chains below, sequenced in a study of identical twins. TCRdb fed the 5' RACE reads into MiXCR, producing one record per CDR3 protein. This table holds some 600,000 distinct CDR3 sequences, about 7.1% found once. These data were also reused for a study on yellow fever vaccine responses in identical twins.

The sequenced sample was PBMCs. The receptors stem from a woman under 30 in good health.

This clonotype was detected ten times or more. The chain uses TRBV10-1 and TRBJ2-3; D unclear. V dropped 0 bases and J dropped 7 bases, with 11 bases sitting between them. The CDR3 consists of 14 residues. The germline gives CDR1 WNHNN, CDR2 SYGVQD (reference sequence). The CDR3 coding sequence is TGCGCCAGCAGTGAGTCAACTGGTTGGAATACGCAGTATTTT. The encoded protein is CASSESTGWNTQYF.

This clonotype turned up a few times. A junction boundary mismatches the germline segment, possibly from a read error. The chain links TRBV10-3 to TRBJ1-1; D is uncertain. CDR1 ENHRY and CDR2 SYGVKD come from the germline V gene. This CDR3 is built from 13 residues. Written as DNA, the CDR3 is TGTGCCATCAGAGAGTGGGGGAACACTGAAGCTTTCTTT. This translates into CAIREWGNTEAFF.

The sample holds a few counts of this clonotype. The CDR3 DNA is TGCAGTGCTAGAGATCGAGGAGGAGGCAGGGGGAGCGGGGAGACCCAGTACTTC. This translates into CSARDRGGGRGSGETQYF. The genes are TRBV20-1 and TRBJ2-5, with D tentatively TRBD1 (7 bases). This CDR3 region has 18 residues. Germline CDR1 DFQATT, CDR2 SNEGSKA (reference sequence). Trimming took 0 bases from V and 5 from J, leaving 25 bases between them.

The V gene is TRBV3-1, the J gene TRBJ2-4; 11 positions match TRBD2. The germline gives CDR1 LGHDT, CDR2 YNNKEL (reference sequence). J gave up 0 bases and V 4 bases, and 5 bases lay outside the gene matches. CDR3 size: 17 residues. CDR3 protein: CASSLGLAGLAKNIQYF. The CDR3 DNA follows: TGTGCCAGCAGCCTAGGACTAGCGGGTTTAGCCAAAAACATTCAGTACTTC.

This clonotype was detected ten times or more. The chain carries TRBV7-2 and TRBJ2-5; 12 positions agree with TRBD2. The CDR3 runs to 14 residues. The J segment lost 5 bases and the V segment lost 6 bases, leaving 4 bases of the junction unmatched. CDR1 is SGHTA, CDR2 FQGNSA, per germline. CDR3 DNA sequence: TGTGCCAGCAGTTCACTAGCGGGGGGTGAGACCCAGTACTTC. The encoded protein is CASSSLAGGETQYF.

This clonotype was picked up a small number of times. This sequence joins TRBV29-1 and TRBJ2-2, with 9 bases matching TRBD1. The CDR3 totals 15 residues. Germline CDR1 reads SQVTM; CDR2 reads ANQGSEA. CDR3 sequence reads: CSVRSGQGIDGELFF. The CDR3 DNA reads TGCAGTGTTCGTTCGGGACAGGGAATTGACGGGGAGCTGTTTTTT.